This is a list of T cell receptor beta chains from one sample in a study of long-term antiretroviral therapy in people with HIV. Generated by immunoSEQ multiplex PCR, the TCRdb table keeps only in-frame clones and is missing some. The sample carries over 25,000 clones, more than 65% recorded once. The sample was unsorted PBMCs, taken 1.1 years before starting antiretroviral therapy. Every receptor here comes from a woman aged 30 to 39 with HIV. The CDR3 runs from the conserved cysteine through the conserved F or W. The D gene is left open where the match is weak. Part of the rows lack a size; the others show once, few, many or a class for expanded clones.

size	J	V	D	DNA	CDR3
few	TRBJ1-1	TRBV7-9	-	TGTGCCAGCAGGGGGCAGATGAACACTGAAGCTTTCTTT	CASRGQMNTEAFF
-	TRBJ2-1	TRBV15	-	TGTGCCACCAGCAGCGGTCGACGAGGGCTGGATGAGCAGTTCTTC	CATSSGRRGLDEQFF
-	TRBJ2-2	TRBV5-1	-	TGCGCCAGCAGCGACGCAGTAGGGAAAGCCGGGGAGCTGTTTTTT	CASSDAVGKAGELFF
-	TRBJ2-3	TRBV7-8	-	TGTGCCAGCAGCTTAGGATACAAGCTCCAGGGTTCTGGCACAGATACGCAGTATTTT	CASSLGYKLQGSGTDTQYF
-	TRBJ1-1	TRBV11-3	-	TGTGCCAGCAGCTTAGGGGCGGGGGCGCGGAGCACTGAAGCTTTCTTT	CASSLGAGARSTEAFF
-	TRBJ2-3	TRBV4-2	TRBD2	TGTGCCAGCAGCCAAAGGGCCGGGACTAGCGGGGGCACAGATACGCAGTATTTT	CASSQRAGTSGGTDTQYF
-	TRBJ1-1	TRBV19	-	TGTGCCAGTAGTATCGTCAGCCTGGGGAGCACTGAAGCTTTCTTT	CASSIVSLGSTEAFF
-	TRBJ2-7	TRBV6-1	-	TGTGCCAGCAGTGAAAGGGAGGCCTACGAGCAGTACTTC	CASSEREAYEQYF
-	TRBJ2-5	TRBV6-1	-	TGTGCCAGCAGTGGGGATAGCCGAGAGACCCAGTACTTC	CASSGDSRETQYF
once	TRBJ2-4	TRBV29-1	TRBD1	TGCAGCGTTCGACAGGGACCACTTCAGTACTTC	CSVRQGPLQYF
-	TRBJ2-7	TRBV5-5	TRBD2	TGTGCCAGCAGCTTGGCCGGACTAGCCTACGAGCAGTACTTC	CASSLAGLAYEQYF
-	TRBJ1-5	TRBV19	TRBD1	TGTGCCAGTAGTACTTGGACAGGGAGGGTTAATCAACATTTT	CASSTWTGRVNQHF
-	TRBJ2-3	TRBV7-2	-	TGTGCCAGCAGCTCTTTGGATACGCAGTATTTT	CASSSLDTQYF
once	TRBJ1-2	TRBV28	TRBD1	TGTGCCAGCAGAGGGACAGCCAACTATGGCTACACCTTC	CASRGTANYGYTF
-	TRBJ1-1	TRBV14	-	TGTGCCAGCAGCCAACCTACAGGGAGGACCACTGAAGCTTTCTTT	CASSQPTGRTTEAFF
few	TRBJ2-1	TRBV7-2	TRBD2	TGTGCCAGCAGCTTAGGCTGGTTGGAGGTAGGCGGGGGGGACAATGAGCAGTTCTTC	CASSLGWLEVGGGDNEQFF
-	TRBJ2-3	TRBV5-1	TRBD1	TGCGCCAGCAGCCTTAATTTAAGACAGGGTCAGGCAGATACGCAGTATTTT	CASSLNLRQGQADTQYF
-	TRBJ2-2	TRBV5-5	-	TGTGCCAGCAGCTTGCGGCAGACCCCTGCGAACACCGGGGAGCTGTTTTTT	CASSLRQTPANTGELFF
-	TRBJ2-1	TRBV2	TRBD2	TGTGCCAGCAGCCCGACTAGCGGTTCCAATGAGCAGTTCTTC	CASSPTSGSNEQFF
once	TRBJ2-1	TRBV11-2	-	TGTGCCAGCAGCTTAGTGTGGAAGACGAGCTACAATGAGCAGTTCTTC	CASSLVWKTSYNEQFF
-	TRBJ1-2	TRBV9	-	TGTGCCAGCAGCGTAGACCAGAACTATGGCTACACCTTC	CASSVDQNYGYTF
-	TRBJ1-3	TRBV2	-	TGTGCCAGCAAAACAGGGTTCTCTGGAAACACCATATATTTT	CASKTGFSGNTIYF
-	TRBJ1-5	TRBV6-1	-	TGTGCCAGCAGTGCGGGGAGGGTAGATCAGCCCCAGCATTTT	CASSAGRVDQPQHF
-	TRBJ2-2	TRBV25-1	-	TGTGCCAGCAGTGAGCAAGGGGCCGCCGCGGGGGAGCTGTTTTTT	CASSEQGAAAGELFF
-	TRBJ2-4	TRBV10-2	-	TGCGCCAGCAGTGGGGTAGGAGGTGCCAAAAACATTCAGTACTTC	CASSGVGGAKNIQYF
-	TRBJ1-4	TRBV7-6	-	TGTGCCAGCAGCCCGAGTGACCGCGCCCCTAATGAAAAACTGTTTTTT	CASSPSDRAPNEKLFF
-	TRBJ1-1	TRBV6-5	TRBD1	TGTGCCAGCAGTTACCGACAGGGGCCTTACACTGAAGCTTTCTTT	CASSYRQGPYTEAFF
-	TRBJ1-1	TRBV5-1	-	TGCGCCAGCAGCTCAGACAGGCTGAACACTGAAGCTTTCTTT	CASSSDRLNTEAFF
once	TRBJ1-3	TRBV19	TRBD1	TGTGCCAGTACCGAACGGCCGGGACAGGGTAAGAAGGCTGGAAACACCATATATTTT	CASTERPGQGKKAGNTIYF
-	TRBJ2-2	TRBV6-5	-	TGTGCCAGCAGTCCCCCCAGCCGGGCGAGCGGGGAGCTGTTTTTT	CASSPPSRASGELFF
-	TRBJ1-2	TRBV6-1	TRBD1	TGTGCCATTACCCGACAGGGGGTAGGTGATGATGGCTACACCTTC	CAITRQGVGDDGYTF
-	TRBJ1-6	TRBV11-2	-	TGTGCCAGCAGCACCAGAGGGTTCCTTTATAATTCACCCCTCCACTTT	CASSTRGFLYNSPLHF
-	TRBJ1-1	TRBV7-2	-	TGTGCCAGCAGCCCACTACTGAACACTGAAGCTTTCTTT	CASSPLLNTEAFF
-	TRBJ1-1	TRBV6-1	TRBD1	TGTGCCAGCAGTCGGACAGGGGTAACTGAAGCTTTCTTT	CASSRTGVTEAFF
-	TRBJ2-5	TRBV9	-	TGTGCCAGCAGCGTAGCGGGTAGCCGAGAGACCCAGTACTTC	CASSVAGSRETQYF
-	TRBJ1-5	TRBV19	-	TGTGCCAGTAGTATTTTTGGGGGTCTGGGACAGCCCCAGCATTTT	CASSIFGGLGQPQHF
-	TRBJ1-5	TRBV27	-	TGTGCCAGCAGCACTTCGGCCCTTCAGCCCCAGCATTTT	CASSTSALQPQHF
-	TRBJ1-2	TRBV25-1	TRBD1	TGTGCCAGCAGTGGGAGACAGGGCGGCATGGGGGGCTACACCTTC	CASSGRQGGMGGYTF
-	TRBJ1-6	TRBV5-5	-	TGTGCCAGCAGCTTGTCGGGCTCCTATAATTCACCCCTCCACTTT	CASSLSGSYNSPLHF
-	TRBJ2-1	TRBV5-6	-	TGTGCCAGCAGCTTTTCAGGGCCCAGCTCCTACAATGAGCAGTTCTTC	CASSFSGPSSYNEQFF
-	TRBJ2-1	TRBV11-2	TRBD2	TGTGCCAGCAGCTTAGCCTCGAGGCAGAGCGGGGGGGCGAGGAATGAGCAGTTCTTC	CASSLASRQSGGARNEQFF
-	TRBJ1-4	TRBV29-1	-	TGCAGCGTGAGAGCAACTAATGAAAAACTGTTTTTT	CSVRATNEKLFF
-	TRBJ2-1	TRBV19	-	TGTGCCAGTAGGGAGCGACACAACCTGGTGGGCTACAATGAGCAGTTCTTC	CASRERHNLVGYNEQFF